The next 30 T cell receptor beta chains were all read from a single sample in a study of CD8 T cells in ankylosing spondylitis. These receptors have no identified antigens. The study's findings and limits: Fewer than ten highly homologous variants made up a TCR beta motif, and this motif appeared characteristic of ankylosing spondylitis blood.

TCRdb analysed the 5' RACE reads with MiXCR anew, one entry per CDR3 protein. The table has under 950,000 distinct CDR3 sequences, under 20% seen once. Material for sequencing was blood, either unsorted or a sorted T cell fraction (not recorded which). These receptor sequences come from a male donor with ankylosing spondylitis.

This clonotype has a handful of counts. The chain joins TRBV3-1 to TRBJ1-2; the D gene is possibly TRBD1 (5 bases). Germline lookup yields CDR1 LGHDT and CDR2 YNNKEL (reference sequence). V lost 5 bases and J lost 10, with 20 bases in between. The CDR3 contains 14 residues. In DNA form, the CDR3 reads TGTGCCAGCAGCTCCAAACCGACCGGGGCCCACTACACCTTC. Its translation is CASSSKPTGAHYTF. The variable domain in full, completed from reference TRBV3-1 and TRBJ1-2, reads DTAVSQTPKYLVTQMGNDKSIKCEQNLGHDTMYWYKQDSKKFLKIMFSYNNKELIINETVPNRFSPKSPDKAHLNLHINSLELGDSAVYFCASSSKPTGAHYTFGSGTRLTVV.

This clonotype was detected only a few times. Relative to the germline gene, one junction end is altered; a read error may explain this. J is TRBJ2-5 and V is TRBV5-1, with D possibly TRBD1 on 5 matching bases. This CDR3 has 12 residues. Germline-derived CDR1 and CDR2 are SGHRS and YFSETQ. The chain's CDR3 is CASSPGQGTQYF. In DNA, the CDR3 is TGCGCCAGCAGTCCTGGACAAGGGACCCAGTACTTC.

This clonotype appeared a few times. The rearrangement joins TRBV27 to TRBJ2-2; 7 nucleotides agree with TRBD2. Germline CDR1 is MNHEY and CDR2 is SMNVEV (reference sequence). J lost 8 bases, V lost 6 bases, and 15 bases had no gene match. The CDR3 runs 16 residues. CDR3 sequence (DNA): TGTGCCAGCAGCTCCACTACTAGCGCGGGACGGGGGGAGCTGTTTTTT. It yields the protein CASSSTTSAGRGELFF.

In DNA form, the CDR3 reads TGTGCCAGCAGTTTAATGGCAGGGGGCTCCTACGAGCAGTACTTC. Translation: CASSLMAGGSYEQYF. The chain is built from TRBV28 and TRBJ2-7, with 7 nucleotides matching TRBD1. Germline-derived CDR1 and CDR2 are MDHEN and SYDVKM. V trimming: 2 bases; J trimming: 0 bases; junction bases outside the gene matches: 4. The CDR3 is 15 amino acids. Using reference TRBV28 and TRBJ2-7 for the parts outside the CDR3, the full variable domain is DVKVTQSSRYLVKRTGEKVFLECVQDMDHENMFWYRQDPGLGLRLIYFSYDVKMKEKGDIPEGYSVSREKKERFSLILESASTNQTSMYLCASSLMAGGSYEQYFGPGTRLTVT.

This clonotype was recorded a few times. The chain combines TRBV27 with TRBJ1-3; tentative D call: TRBD1 (5 bases). The CDR3 contains 14 residues. The V and J ends lost 0 bases and 7 bases respectively, with 10 bases between them. Germline V gene sequence: CDR1 MNHEY, CDR2 SMNVEV (reference sequence). CDR3: CASSLSGATNTIYF. The CDR3 DNA reads as TGTGCCAGCAGTTTATCAGGGGCGACCAACACCATATATTTT.

This clonotype was observed a few times. The rearrangement uses TRBV27 and TRBJ1-5; D call uncertain. Between the trimmed V and J ends, which lost 6 bases and 3 bases, there was a span of 6 bases. Germline values: CDR1 MNHEY, CDR2 SMNVEV (reference sequence). The CDR3 has 12 residues. Written as DNA, the CDR3 is TGTGCCAGCAGCGTCCCCAATCAGCCCCAGCATTTT. It codes for CASSVPNQPQHF.

In DNA form, the CDR3 reads TGCGCCAGCAGCGCGCAGGGATCCGGGGAGCTGTTTTTT. This codes for CASSAQGSGELFF. The chain combines TRBV5-1 with TRBJ2-2, with D perhaps matching TRBD1 (5 bases). Germline CDR1 and CDR2: SGHRS and YFSETQ. The CDR3 loop spans 13 amino acids. Trimming stripped 4 bases from V and 6 bases from J, with 10 bases between.

The rearrangement links TRBV29-1 to TRBJ1-1; D remains unclear. The CDR3 length is 12 residues. Trimming left V 4 bases short and J 1 base short, with 7 bases between. CDR1 and CDR2 from the germline V gene are SQVTM and ANQGSEA. This chain's CDR3 is CSVGPANTEAFF. The DNA for the CDR3 is TGCAGCGTTGGCCCAGCGAACACTGAAGCTTTCTTT.

This clonotype has just a few counts. The chain couples TRBV7-2 to TRBJ2-4; D not resolved. The length of the CDR3 is 13 residues. Germline-derived CDR1 and CDR2 are SGHTA and FQGNSA. V gave up 3 bases and J gave up 9 bases, with 12 bases separating them. The CDR3 sequence is CASSFEDRGIQYF. In nucleotides, the CDR3 is TGTGCCAGCAGCTTTGAGGATCGAGGCATTCAGTACTTC.

V usage is TRBV20-1 and J usage is TRBJ2-2, with TRBD2 matching 13 bases. The CDR3 has 16 residues. Germline CDR1 and CDR2: DFQATT and SNEGSKA (reference sequence). With V trimmed by 0 bases and J by 4 bases, 2 bases remained unmatched. The CDR3 is CSARDWTSGSTGELFF. The DNA for the CDR3 is TGCAGTGCTAGAGATTGGACTAGCGGGAGCACCGGGGAGCTGTTTTTT.

This clonotype was picked up a small number of times. The chain is built from TRBV4-3 and TRBJ2-3; D is ambiguous. The CDR3 length is 15 residues. V lost 0 bases and J lost 2, with 9 bases in between. In germline, CDR1 is LGHNA, CDR2 YSLEER. The CDR3 region is CASSQDFTTTDTQYF. The CDR3 nucleotides are TGCGCCAGCAGCCAAGATTTCACTACCACAGATACGCAGTATTTT.

This clonotype was counted a few times. The chain is built from TRBV4-2 and TRBJ2-1, with TRBD2 as a possible D gene (6 bases). CDR3 length: 17 residues. Germline CDR1 is LGHNA and CDR2 is YNFKEQ. Deletions cut 0 bases from V and 1 base from J, with 13 bases between. The CDR3 bases are TGTGCCAGCAGCCAAGATATAAAGGGGAGGTCCTACAATGAGCAGTTCTTC. It is translated as CASSQDIKGRSYNEQFF.

This chain links TRBV28 with TRBJ2-1; 15 nucleotides line up with TRBD2. Looked up from germline, CDR1 is MDHEN and CDR2 is SYDVKM. The CDR3 totals 15 residues. J was trimmed by 12 bases and V by 5 bases; bases with no gene match: 8. CDR3 nucleotide sequence: TGTGCCAGCAGTCCCCCGGGACTAGCGGGAGGTAGGCAGTTCTTC. This translates into CASSPPGLAGGRQFF.

The chain combines TRBV4-1 with TRBJ1-1; no clear D. The germline gives CDR1 MGHRA, CDR2 YSYEKL. CDR3 size: 17 residues. Trimming cost V 1 base and J 1 base, with 16 bases left between them. The CDR3 sequence: CASSQVGRGRRNTEAFF. The DNA for the CDR3 is TGCGCCAGCAGCCAAGTAGGGAGAGGTCGGAGGAACACTGAAGCTTTCTTT.

The chain has TRBV10-3 and TRBJ2-7, with 11 bases matching TRBD1. V shed 10 bases and J 4 bases; nucleotides not matched to a gene: 9. Germline assignment: CDR1 ENHRY and CDR2 SYGVKD. CDR3 length equals 14 residues. The DNA for the CDR3 is TGTGCCACCCAAGGGACAGGGGGAAAGTACGAGCAGTACTTC. Protein sequence: CATQGTGGKYEQYF.

There are a few counts of this clonotype. The V and J genes are TRBV28 and TRBJ1-1; no clear D gene. Between the trimmed V and J ends, which lost 5 bases and 11 bases, there was a span of 15 bases. The V gene's germline CDR1 is MDHEN and CDR2 SYDVKM. This CDR3 has 12 amino acids. CDR3 amino acids: CASSNLGRWAFF. The CDR3 DNA reads TGTGCCAGCAGTAATTTAGGCCGGTGGGCTTTCTTT.

This clonotype was found many times. V gene TRBV10-3 combines with J gene TRBJ2-7; D uncertain. CDR3 size: 13 residues. V shed 0 bases and J shed 7 bases, with 10 bases lying between them. Germline CDR1 ENHRY, CDR2 SYGVKD. CDR3 sequence reads: CAISESLLREQYF. The DNA of the CDR3 is TGTGCCATCAGTGAGTCTTTACTCCGGGAGCAGTACTTC.

The V call is TRBV29-1, the J call TRBJ1-1, with a weak D call TRBD1 (6 bases). Trimming stripped 3 bases from V and 4 bases from J, with 12 bases between. Germline CDR1 and CDR2: SQVTM and ANQGSEA. This CDR3 has 13 residues. CDR3 sequence: CSVDGGQTTEAFF. The CDR3 DNA is TGCAGCGTTGATGGGGGGCAGACCACTGAAGCTTTCTTT.

V and J are TRBV29-1 and TRBJ1-2, with a possible D match to TRBD1 (6 bases). Germline V lookup: CDR1 SQVTM, CDR2 ANQGSEA. The V end lost 7 bases, the J end lost 4 bases, and 16 bases lay between the germline ends. The CDR3 is made up of 13 amino acids. This chain's CDR3 is CSANEGTIYGYTF. In DNA, the CDR3 is TGCAGCGCCAATGAAGGGACAATCTATGGCTACACCTTC.

This clonotype was seen a handful of times. V gene TRBV5-1 combines with J gene TRBJ2-1, with 11 positions matching TRBD2. The CDR3 contains 16 residues. The ends lost 3 bases at V and 9 bases at J; junction bases unmatched: 11. Looked up from germline, CDR1 is SGHRS and CDR2 is YFSETQ. The CDR3 nucleotides read TGCGCCAGCAGCTCCGACCAACTAGCGGGAGTAGCTGAGCAGTTCTTC. Its protein product is CASSSDQLAGVAEQFF. The variable domain in full, with the rest retrieved from reference TRBV5-1 and TRBJ2-1, is KAGVTQTPRYLIKTRGQQVTLSCSPISGHRSVSWYQQTPGQGLQFLFEYFSETQRNKGNFPGRFSGRQFSNSRSEMNVSTLELGDSALYLCASSSDQLAGVAEQFFGPGTRLTVL.

This clonotype was recorded a few times. The rearrangement links TRBV9 to TRBJ1-5; a weak D match, TRBD1 (6 bases). This CDR3 is built from 15 residues. V was shortened by 0 bases and J by 4 bases, with 11 bases between the two germline ends. Germline V lookup: CDR1 SGDLS, CDR2 YYNGEE. CDR3 residues: CASSVAGDPNQPQHF. As DNA, the CDR3 is TGTGCCAGCAGCGTAGCAGGGGACCCGAATCAGCCCCAGCATTTT.

This CDR3 reads CASSLQATRDMASPLHF. The CDR3 DNA is TGCGCCAGCAGCTTGCAAGCCACCCGGGACATGGCTTCACCCCTCCACTTT. The chain employs TRBV5-1 and TRBJ1-6; perhaps TRBD1 as D (6 bases). The CDR3 spans 17 residues. Germline-derived CDR1 and CDR2 are SGHRS and YFSETQ. V dropped 1 base and J dropped 9 bases, with 20 bases sitting between them.

The rearrangement links TRBV11-1 to TRBJ2-2; 12 bases line up with TRBD2. The CDR3 consists of 18 residues. J lost 3 bases, V lost 5 bases, and 10 bases had no gene match. Germline V CDR1 and CDR2: SGHAT, FQDESV (reference sequence). The CDR3 loop is CASSQLAGGPRDTGELFF. CDR3 nucleotide sequence: TGTGCCAGCAGCCAACTAGCGGGAGGACCCCGGGACACCGGGGAGCTGTTTTTT.

This clonotype was seen more than once but under ten times. J is TRBJ2-5 and V is TRBV12-3 or TRBV12-4; perhaps TRBD1 as D (6 bases). Deletions cut 2 bases from V and 0 bases from J, with 16 bases between. This CDR3 region has 17 residues. CDR3 nucleotide sequence: TGTGCCAGCAGTTTAAGGTTTGTGAGGGGGAACCAAGAGACCCAGTACTTC. It encodes CASSLRFVRGNQETQYF.

This clonotype was seen a few times. The chain links TRBV3-1 to TRBJ2-5; possible D gene TRBD2, 6 bases. This CDR3 has 16 amino acids. CDR1 and CDR2 from the germline V gene are LGHDT and YNNKEL (reference sequence). The V end was cut by 0 bases, the J end by 2 bases, with 13 bases between. This CDR3 is CASSQDLGGTQETQYF. The CDR3 region has the DNA TGTGCCAGCAGCCAAGATTTAGGCGGGACTCAAGAGACCCAGTACTTC.

The chain uses TRBV5-1 and TRBJ1-6; D is possibly TRBD1 (5 bases). The CDR3 is made up of 15 amino acids. V lost 0 bases and J 6 bases, leaving 10 bases between the germline ends. CDR1 and CDR2 from the germline V gene are SGHRS and YFSETQ. The CDR3 reads CASSLEGAGNSPLHF. CDR3 DNA: TGCGCCAGCAGCTTGGAAGGGGCGGGTAATTCACCCCTCCACTTT.

CDR3 loop: CASSYWGGADSPLHF. The CDR3 DNA is TGTGCCAGCAGCTATTGGGGGGGCGCGGATTCACCCCTCCACTTT. The rearrangement joins TRBV12-3 or TRBV12-4 to TRBJ1-6, with D perhaps TRBD1 (6 bases). Trimming took 6 bases from V and 8 from J, leaving 17 bases between them. This CDR3 is built from 15 residues.

The chain uses TRBV30 and TRBJ1-1; TRBD1 might be the D (6 bases). This CDR3 comprises 17 residues. Trimming removed 3 bases from V and 3 bases from J, with 23 bases in between. The germline V gene encodes CDR1 GTSNPN and CDR2 SVGIG (reference sequence). CDR3 residues: CAWSSEGVRTLDTEAFF. The CDR3 nucleotides are TGTGCCTGGAGCTCGGAGGGGGTTAGAACGCTGGACACTGAAGCTTTCTTT.

This clonotype was recorded at least ten times. The chain uses TRBV7-9 and TRBJ2-7; TRBD1 is a possible D gene (6 bases). Trimming cost V 1 base and J 3 bases, with 7 bases left between them. Germline CDR1 reads SEHNR; CDR2 reads FQNEAQ (reference sequence). There are 13 residues in the CDR3. CDR3 region: CASSLGQVYEQYF. The DNA for the CDR3 is TGTGCCAGCAGCTTAGGACAGGTCTACGAGCAGTACTTC.

In its sample, this clonotype was seen a few times. J is TRBJ2-1 and V is TRBV24-1, with 9 bases identical to TRBD1. The germline gives CDR1 KGHDR, CDR2 SFDVKD. The V gene end was trimmed by 3 bases and the J gene end by 0 bases; junction bases not matched to a gene: 5. CDR3 length: 17 residues. This chain's CDR3 is CATSDVTGGGSYNEQFF. CDR3 coding DNA: TGTGCCACCAGTGATGTGACAGGGGGTGGCTCCTACAATGAGCAGTTCTTC.